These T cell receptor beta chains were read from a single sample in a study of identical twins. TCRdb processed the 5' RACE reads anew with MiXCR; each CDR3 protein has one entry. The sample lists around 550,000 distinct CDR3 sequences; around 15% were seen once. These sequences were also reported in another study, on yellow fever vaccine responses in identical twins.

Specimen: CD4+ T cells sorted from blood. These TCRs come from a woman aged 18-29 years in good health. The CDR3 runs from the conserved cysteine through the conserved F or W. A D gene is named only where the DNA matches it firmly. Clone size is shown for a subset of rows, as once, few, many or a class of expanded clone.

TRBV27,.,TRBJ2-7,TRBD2,CASSPGLAALSYEQYF,TGTGCCAGCAGTCCGGGACTAGCGGCGCTTTCCTACGAGCAGTACTTC
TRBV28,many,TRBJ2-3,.,CASSLRQGNTDTQYF,TGTGCCAGCAGTTTACGGCAGGGGAACACAGATACGCAGTATTTT
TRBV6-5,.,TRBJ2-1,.,CASSYSQLPSYNEQFF,TGTGCCAGCAGTTACTCCCAACTGCCCTCGTACAATGAGCAGTTCTTC
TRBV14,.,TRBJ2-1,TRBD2,CASSQGLAGATEQFF,TGTGCCAGCAGCCAAGGCCTAGCGGGAGCGACTGAGCAGTTCTTC
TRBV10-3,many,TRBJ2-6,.,CAISPGTRTSSGANVLTF,TGTGCCATCAGCCCTGGGACCAGAACATCCTCTGGGGCCAACGTCCTGACTTTC
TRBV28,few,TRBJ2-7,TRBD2,CASSPASGSSYEQYF,TGTGCCAGCAGCCCTGCTAGCGGGAGCTCCTACGAGCAGTACTTC
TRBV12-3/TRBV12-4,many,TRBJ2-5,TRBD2,CASRGTSGLETQYF,TGTGCCAGCAGGGGGACTAGCGGGTTGGAGACCCAGTACTTC
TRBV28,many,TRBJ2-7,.,CASRTGEHEQYF,TGTGCCAGCAGGACCGGTGAACACGAGCAGTACTTC
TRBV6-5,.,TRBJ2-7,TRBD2,CASSYLGGGYEQYF,TGTGCCAGCAGTTACTTGGGGGGGGGGTACGAGCAGTACTTC
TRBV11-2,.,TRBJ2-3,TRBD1,CASSRDRVGTDTQYF,TGTGCCAGCAGCCGCGACAGGGTGGGCACAGATACGCAGTATTTT
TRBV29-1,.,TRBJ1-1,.,CSVPGFQGNTEAFF,TGCAGCGTCCCAGGGTTTCAGGGGAACACTGAAGCTTTCTTT
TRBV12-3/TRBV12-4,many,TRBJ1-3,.,CASTYPSSGNTIYF,TGTGCCAGCACCTACCCCTCCTCTGGAAACACCATATATTTT
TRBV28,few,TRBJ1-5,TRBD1,CASMDRRNQPQHF,TGTGCCAGCATGGACAGGCGCAATCAGCCCCAGCATTTT
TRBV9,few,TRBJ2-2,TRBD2,CASSVGVSGFTGELFF,TGTGCCAGCAGCGTAGGGGTTAGCGGGTTTACCGGGGAGCTGTTTTTT
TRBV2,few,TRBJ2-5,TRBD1,CASSADRGRETQYF,TGTGCCAGCAGCGCGGACAGGGGCCGGGAGACCCAGTACTTC
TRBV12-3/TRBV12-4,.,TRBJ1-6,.,CASSLDGDPSPLHF,TGTGCCAGCAGTTTAGATGGGGATCCTTCACCCCTCCACTTT
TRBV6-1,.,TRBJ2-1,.,CASSLAGPSLRDNEQFF,TGTGCCAGCAGCCTTGCCGGACCTTCTCTTCGGGACAATGAGCAGTTCTTC
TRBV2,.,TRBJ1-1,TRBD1,CASTWTGSNTEAFF,TGTGCCAGCACCTGGACAGGGAGTAACACTGAAGCTTTCTTT
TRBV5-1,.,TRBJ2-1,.,CASKEGVYRFDAYNEQFF,TGCGCCAGCAAGGAGGGCGTGTATCGTTTTGACGCCTACAATGAGCAGTTCTTC
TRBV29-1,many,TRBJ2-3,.,CSVEPPEGGHTQYF,TGCAGCGTTGAACCCCCAGAGGGTGGGCATACGCAGTATTTT
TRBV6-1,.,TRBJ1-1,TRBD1,CASRRGQGGEAFF,TGTGCCAGCAGGAGAGGACAGGGGGGTGAAGCTTTCTTT
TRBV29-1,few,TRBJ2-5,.,CSVAGTGETQYF,TGCAGCGTTGCTGGGACCGGGGAGACCCAGTACTTC
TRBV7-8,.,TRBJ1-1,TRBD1,CASSFLTGGGTEAFF,TGTGCCAGCAGCTTCCTGACAGGGGGGGGCACTGAAGCTTTCTTT
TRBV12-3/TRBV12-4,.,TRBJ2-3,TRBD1,CASSLFRKTGSSTDTQYF,TGTGCCAGCAGTTTATTCCGCAAGACAGGGTCCAGCACAGATACGCAGTATTTT
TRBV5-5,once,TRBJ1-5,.,CASSLAENQPQHF,TGTGCCAGCAGCTTGGCCGAGAATCAGCCCCAGCATTTT
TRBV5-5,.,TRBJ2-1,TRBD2,CASSLWRESRNEQFF,TGTGCCAGCAGCTTGTGGCGGGAGTCGCGGAATGAGCAGTTCTTC
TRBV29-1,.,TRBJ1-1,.,CSVGRGAPLNTEAFF,TGCAGCGTTGGACGAGGGGCCCCTTTGAACACTGAAGCTTTCTTT
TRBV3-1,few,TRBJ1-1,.,CASSQLSQLNTEAFF,TGTGCCAGCAGCCAACTCAGCCAGCTGAACACTGAAGCTTTCTTT
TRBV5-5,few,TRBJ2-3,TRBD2,CASSPNGLAGADTQYF,TGTGCCAGCAGCCCCAATGGACTAGCGGGAGCAGATACGCAGTATTTT
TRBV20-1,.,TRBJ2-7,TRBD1,CSASLGQGVYEQYF,TGCAGTGCTAGCTTGGGTCAGGGGGTATACGAGCAGTACTTC
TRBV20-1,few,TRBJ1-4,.,CSARARQVFEKLFF,TGCAGTGCTAGAGCGCGTCAGGTTTTTGAAAAACTGTTTTTT
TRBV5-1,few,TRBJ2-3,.,CASSLDTGVEYF,TGCGCCAGCAGTTTGGACACTGGAGTAGAGTATTTT
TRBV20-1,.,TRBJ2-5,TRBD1,CSAQLLTGGRETQYF,TGCAGTGCCCAGCTTCTAACAGGGGGCCGTGAGACCCAGTACTTC
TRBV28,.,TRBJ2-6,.,CASSLLDLASGANVLTF,TGTGCCAGCAGTTTACTGGACCTCGCCTCTGGGGCCAACGTCCTGACTTTC
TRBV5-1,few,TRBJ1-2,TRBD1,CASSLPDRDYGYTF,TGCGCCAGCAGCCTACCGGACAGGGACTATGGCTACACCTTC
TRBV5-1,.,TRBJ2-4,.,CASSRGEEGNIQNF,TGCGCCAGCAGCCGCGGGGAGGAGGGGAACATTCAGAACTTC
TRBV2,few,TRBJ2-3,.,CASSRELGPDTQYF,TGTGCCAGCAGTCGGGAACTCGGCCCAGATACGCAGTATTTT
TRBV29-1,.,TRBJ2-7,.,CSVVSRDSGEQYF,TGCAGCGTTGTGTCCCGGGATTCGGGTGAGCAGTACTTC
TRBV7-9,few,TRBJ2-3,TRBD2,CASSQGLAGAYTDTQYF,TGTGCCAGCAGCCAGGGACTAGCGGGGGCATACACAGATACGCAGTATTTT
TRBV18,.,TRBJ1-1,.,CASSPGQTATEAFF,TGTGCCAGCTCACCAGGACAAACGGCCACTGAAGCTTTCTTT
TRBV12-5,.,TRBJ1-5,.,CASGSVSQPQHF,TGTGCTAGTGGTTCCGTAAGCCAGCCCCAGCATTTT
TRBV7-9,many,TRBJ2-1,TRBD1,CASRLGQGTNNEQFF,TGTGCCAGCAGGCTGGGACAGGGGACTAACAATGAGCAGTTCTTC